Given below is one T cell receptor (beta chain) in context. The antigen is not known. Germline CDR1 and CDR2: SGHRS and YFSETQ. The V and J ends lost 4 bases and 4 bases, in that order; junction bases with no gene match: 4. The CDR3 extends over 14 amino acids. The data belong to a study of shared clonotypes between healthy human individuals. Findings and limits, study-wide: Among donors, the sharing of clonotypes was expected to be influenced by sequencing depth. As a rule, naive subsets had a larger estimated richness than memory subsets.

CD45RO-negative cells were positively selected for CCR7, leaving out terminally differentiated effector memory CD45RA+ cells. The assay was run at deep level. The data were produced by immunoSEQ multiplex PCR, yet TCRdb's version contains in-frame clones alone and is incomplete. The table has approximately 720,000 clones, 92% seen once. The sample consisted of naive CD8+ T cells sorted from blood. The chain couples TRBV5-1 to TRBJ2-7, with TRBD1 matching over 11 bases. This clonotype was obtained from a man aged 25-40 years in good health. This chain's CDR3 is CASSAGTGGYEQYF. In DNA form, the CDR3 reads TGCGCCAGCAGCGCCGGGACAGGGGGATACGAGCAGTACTTC.